These 32 T cell receptor beta chains share one sample of origin, sequenced in a study of control samples from healthy donors and cancer patients. Repertoires were generated with immunoSEQ multiplex PCR, while TCRdb's copy carries only in-frame clones and drops some. Found here are 120,000 or so clones, 85% to 95% of them singletons; the top ten hold 0.55% to 0.6%. Input material: PBMCs. These TCRs come from a man older than 75 with head and neck cancer.

CDR3 residues: CASSLAVTSGNTIYF. For the CDR3, the DNA is TGTGCCAGCAGCTTAGCAGTCACCTCTGGAAACACCATATATTTT. The gene calls are TRBV5-5 and TRBJ1-3; D call uncertain. V was shortened by 2 bases and J by 0 bases, with 9 bases between the two germline ends. CDR1 is SGHKS, CDR2 YYEKEE, per germline (reference sequence). The CDR3 covers 15 residues. The full variable domain, in which reference TRBV5-5 and TRBJ1-3 provide the parts outside the CDR3, is DAGVTQSPTHLIKTRGQQVTLRCSPISGHKSVSWYQQVLGQGPQFIFQYYEKEERGRGNFPDRFSARQFPNYSSELNVNALLLGDSALYLCASSLAVTSGNTIYFGEGSWLTVV.

This chain links TRBV29-1 with TRBJ2-1, with TRBD2 as a possible D gene (5 bases). The length of the CDR3 is 12 residues. Germline loops: CDR1 SQVTM, CDR2 ANQGSEA. Trimming cost V 7 bases and J 6 bases, with 13 bases left between them. The CDR3, as DNA: TGCAGCGCCTTGGACGGGGTCAATGAGCAGTTCTTC. This codes for CSALDGVNEQFF.

The chain uses TRBV28 and TRBJ2-4, with 11 bases that match TRBD2. V gave up 2 bases and J gave up 3 bases; unmatched junction bases: 15. CDR1 and CDR2 (germline): MDHEN, SYDVKM. This CDR3 comprises 20 residues. The CDR3 loop is CASSLPQLAGVGYVKNIQYF. Here the CDR3 DNA reads TGTGCCAGCAGTTTACCGCAACTAGCGGGAGTAGGATATGTCAAAAACATTCAGTACTTC.

This chain connects TRBV19 to TRBJ1-2; TRBD1 matches 7 bases. The CDR3 extends over 13 amino acids. Trimming cost V 5 bases and J 8 bases; bases outside gene matches: 8. Germline loops: CDR1 LNHDA, CDR2 SQIVND (reference sequence). CDR3 DNA: TGTGCCAGTAGTGAGGGGGACAGACGAGGCTACACCTTC. Amino acid sequence: CASSEGDRRGYTF.

The chain uses TRBV4-3 and TRBJ1-1; D may be TRBD1 (5 bases). Per the germline V gene, CDR1 is LGHNA and CDR2 is YSLEER. Trimming removed 1 base from V and 1 base from J, with 19 bases in between. The CDR3 extends over 18 amino acids. The DNA of the CDR3 is TGCGCCAGCAGCCAAGTATGGGAAGGGGTATCCGCGAACACTGAAGCTTTCTTT. Its translation: CASSQVWEGVSANTEAFF.

This clone was seen a single time. CDR3 nucleotide sequence: TGTGCCACCAGCAGAGATAGGCAGCCCCAGCATTTT. This codes for CATSRDRQPQHF. This chain uses TRBV15 with TRBJ1-5; no clear D. Looked up from germline, CDR1 is LNHNV and CDR2 is YYDKDF (reference sequence). V lost 0 bases, J lost 7 bases, and 4 bases lay in between. The CDR3 loop spans 12 amino acids.

This clone was counted a single time. The V and J genes are TRBV9 and TRBJ1-6; D is undetermined. The germline V gene has CDR1 SGDLS and CDR2 YYNGEE. CDR3 size: 14 residues. V was clipped by 0 bases and J by 7 bases, with 8 bases between them. CDR3 residues: CASSVVDTNSPLHF. The CDR3 nucleotides read TGTGCCAGCAGCGTAGTCGACACCAATTCACCCCTCCACTTT. Combining the CDR3 with reference TRBV9 and TRBJ1-6 gives the whole variable domain DSGVTQTPKHLITATGQRVTLRCSPRSGDLSVYWYQQSLDQGLQFLIQYYNGEERAKGNILERFSAQQFPDLHSELNLSSLELGDSALYFCASSVVDTNSPLHFGNGTRLTVT.

This sequence joins TRBV29-1 and TRBJ1-1; D gene ambiguous. The V gene lost 1 base and the J gene lost 6 bases, with 6 bases spanning the gap. Germline V gives CDR1 SQVTM, CDR2 ANQGSEA. The CDR3 totals 11 residues. CDR3 nucleotides: TGCAGCGTTGAAGTAACAGCTGAAGCTTTCTTT. Translation gives CSVEVTAEAFF.

The chain couples TRBV6-5 to TRBJ1-3; the D gene is possibly TRBD1 (5 bases). CDR1 is MNHEY, CDR2 SVGAGI, per germline. The CDR3 covers 16 residues. V was clipped by 2 bases and J by 2 bases, with 13 bases between them. The CDR3 reads CASSYQRTPAGNTIYF. In DNA, the CDR3 is TGTGCCAGCAGTTACCAGAGGACACCCGCTGGAAACACCATATATTTT.

The J gene is TRBJ2-7, the V gene TRBV11-2, with TRBD2 matching 7 bases. Germline values: CDR1 SGHAT, CDR2 FQNNGV. The CDR3 has 14 amino acids. The trim removed 6 bases at V and 4 bases at J, leaving 9 bases unmatched. The CDR3 bases are TGTGCCAGCAGTCGAAGCGGGATGGGATACGAGCAGTACTTC. This gives the protein CASSRSGMGYEQYF.

This chain uses TRBV24-1 with TRBJ2-3; D call uncertain. The CDR3 runs to 13 residues. Germline CDR1 reads KGHDR; CDR2 reads SFDVKD. Trimming took off 6 bases at V and 2 bases at J, with 8 bases between the two ends. The DNA of the CDR3 is TGTGCCACCAGTTCGGATTTCACAGATACGCAGTATTTT. Translated, it gives CATSSDFTDTQYF.

The J gene is TRBJ2-1, the V gene TRBV11-2, with D unclear. This CDR3 is built from 13 residues. Trimming removed 0 bases at V and 9 bases at J, with 9 bases between. From germline, CDR1 is SGHAT and CDR2 FQNNGV. The CDR3 loop is CASSLDGDGEQFF. In DNA, the CDR3 is TGTGCCAGCAGCTTAGACGGCGACGGTGAGCAGTTCTTC.

The chain joins TRBV25-1 to TRBJ2-3; D is uncertain. V lost 3 bases and J 3 bases, leaving 10 bases between the germline ends. The germline V gene encodes CDR1 MGHDK and CDR2 SYGVNS. This CDR3 has 14 residues. In DNA form, the CDR3 reads TGTGCCAGCAGTGAGCAGATGGCGACAGATACGCAGTATTTT. Amino acids: CASSEQMATDTQYF.

The rearrangement joins TRBV6-6 to TRBJ1-1; maybe TRBD1 (5 bases). Germline V gives CDR1 MNHNY, CDR2 SVGAGI (reference sequence). V lost 8 bases to trimming and J lost 3 bases, with 16 bases between them. The CDR3 covers 14 residues. The CDR3 region is CASGRKGSDTEAFF. The DNA of the CDR3 is TGTGCCAGCGGTCGAAAGGGGTCGGACACTGAAGCTTTCTTT.

The chain couples TRBV10-2 to TRBJ2-3, with D perhaps matching TRBD1 or TRBD2 (5 bases each). The CDR3 extends over 16 amino acids. Germline CDR1 and CDR2: WSHSY and SAAADI. V lost 10 bases and J lost 5, with 25 bases in between. Here the CDR3 DNA reads TGCGCCACTCACCTAGGGGAAGCGGTAGGCGGAGATACGCAGTATTTT. This codes for CATHLGEAVGGDTQYF.

The chain carries TRBV11-3 and TRBJ2-1, with D hard to call. CDR1 is SGHNT and CDR2 is YENEEA in the germline V gene. V was trimmed by 1 base and J by 0 bases, leaving 4 bases between them. This CDR3 has 14 residues. CDR3: CASSLVGSYNEQFF. The CDR3 bases are TGTGCCAGCAGCTTAGTTGGCTCCTACAATGAGCAGTTCTTC.

The chain is built from TRBV15 and TRBJ1-1, with D perhaps matching TRBD1 (5 bases). Germline CDR1 LNHNV, CDR2 YYDKDF (reference sequence). The CDR3 spans 12 residues. Trimming took off 8 bases at V and 2 bases at J, with 9 bases between the two ends. The CDR3 loop is CATARANTEAFF. The CDR3 nucleotides are TGTGCCACCGCCAGGGCCAACACTGAAGCTTTCTTT.

CDR3 nucleotide sequence: TGTGCCATCAGTCCGAAAAAATCTGGAAACACCATATATTTT. Protein sequence: CAISPKKSGNTIYF. J is TRBJ1-3 and V is TRBV10-3; no definite D call. Looked up from germline, CDR1 is ENHRY and CDR2 is SYGVKD. The CDR3 has 14 residues. V was pared by 5 bases and J by 1 base, with 9 bases between.

The chain combines TRBV10-3 with TRBJ2-1, with 8 bases identical to TRBD1. CDR1 and CDR2 (germline): ENHRY, SYGVKD. The CDR3 contains 14 residues. The V gene end was trimmed by 8 bases and the J gene end by 4 bases; junction bases not matched to a gene: 7. CDR3 bases: TGTGCCATCGGGGGACAGGACCAATACAATGAGCAGTTCTTC. It encodes CAIGGQDQYNEQFF.

V gene TRBV15 combines with J gene TRBJ2-7; possible D gene TRBD1, 5 bases. Trimming removed 3 bases at V and 3 bases at J, with 12 bases between. This CDR3 has 14 amino acids. The germline CDR1 and CDR2 sequences are LNHNV and YYDKDF (reference sequence). CDR3 region: CATSSRTGIYEQYF. CDR3 nucleotide sequence: TGTGCCACCAGCAGCAGAACAGGTATCTACGAGCAGTACTTC.

V gene TRBV6-5 combines with J gene TRBJ1-6, with D hard to call. The V end was cut by 8 bases, the J end by 17 bases, with 16 bases between. The CDR3 runs 11 residues. CDR1 and CDR2 from the germline V gene are MNHEY and SVGAGI. The CDR3 DNA reads TGTGCCAGCGAAAAGTGGGGAGTCATCCACTTT. This encodes CASEKWGVIHF.

The chain joins TRBV20-1 to TRBJ2-7; 10 nucleotides line up with TRBD1. J gave up 3 bases and V 3 bases, and 8 bases lay outside the gene matches. This CDR3 region has 15 residues. Germline V gene data show CDR1 as DFQATT and CDR2 as SNEGSKA (reference sequence). Here the CDR3 DNA reads TGCAGTGCTAGTCGAGTACGGGACAGGGGCTACGAGCAGTACTTC. It yields the protein CSASRVRDRGYEQYF.

The J gene is TRBJ2-7, the V gene TRBV9; unclear D gene. Trimming shortened V by 4 bases and J by 6 bases, and 20 bases separated the two germline ends. This CDR3 spans 15 amino acids. Germline V gene lookup returns CDR1 SGDLS and CDR2 YYNGEE. The CDR3, as DNA: TGTGCCAGCAGCCCCCGGGCCGCAAAAGGGATCGAGCAGTACTTC. As protein: CASSPRAAKGIEQYF.

The chain carries TRBV7-6 and TRBJ2-1, with unresolved D. Trimming took off 1 base at V and 7 bases at J, with 14 bases between the two ends. Germline values: CDR1 SGHVS, CDR2 FNYEAQ. The CDR3 consists of 15 residues. The CDR3, as DNA: TGTGCCAGCAGCTTAGTGGGTGGGATAGGAAATGAGCAGTTCTTC. It encodes CASSLVGGIGNEQFF.

The V call is TRBV4-1, the J call TRBJ1-1; D is possibly TRBD1 (6 bases). V was cut by 3 bases and J by 7 bases, with 9 bases left in between. Germline assignment: CDR1 MGHRA and CDR2 YSYEKL. This CDR3 is 12 amino acids long. CDR3 sequence (DNA): TGCGCCAGCAGCCACGGACAGATTGAAGCTTTCTTT. It is translated as CASSHGQIEAFF.

The gene calls are TRBV15 and TRBJ2-1, with TRBD1 matching 11 bases. J lost 3 bases, V lost 2 bases, and 3 bases had no gene match. This CDR3 comprises 16 residues. CDR1 and CDR2 (germline): LNHNV, YYDKDF (reference sequence). The CDR3 loop reads CATSRTGTGGYNEQFF. In DNA form, the CDR3 reads TGTGCCACCAGCAGAACCGGGACAGGGGGCTACAATGAGCAGTTCTTC.

The chain recombines TRBV19 with TRBJ2-7; D not resolved. There are 13 residues in the CDR3. Germline-derived CDR1 and CDR2 are LNHDA and SQIVND (reference sequence). V lost 3 bases and J 2 bases, leaving 8 bases between the germline ends. CDR3 in DNA: TGTGCCAGTAGTATGTATGGCCCCTACGAGCAGTACTTC. Translated: CASSMYGPYEQYF.

The V gene is TRBV4-1, the J gene TRBJ1-1; a possible D gene is TRBD1 (5 bases). This CDR3 has 14 amino acids. Germline V lookup: CDR1 MGHRA, CDR2 YSYEKL. Trimming pared 0 bases from V and 4 bases from J, leaving 9 bases between. The CDR3 sequence is CASSQEVGRTEAFF. In nucleotides, the CDR3 is TGCGCCAGCAGCCAAGAGGTGGGACGCACTGAAGCTTTCTTT.

The V call is TRBV6-1, the J call TRBJ1-4; 7 nucleotides match TRBD1. The V and J ends lost 4 bases and 0 bases, in that order; junction bases with no gene match: 5. This CDR3 spans 16 amino acids. Germline CDR1 MNHNS, CDR2 SASEGT. CDR3 bases: TGTGCCAGCAGTGGGCGGACAGGCCCAACTAATGAAAAACTGTTTTTT. Translated, it gives CASSGRTGPTNEKLFF.

This sequence joins TRBV4-1 and TRBJ1-3; 9 nucleotides line up with TRBD1. Unmatched junction bases numbered 8, after V lost 3 bases and J lost 8 bases. Germline-derived CDR1 and CDR2 are MGHRA and YSYEKL. The CDR3 is made up of 15 amino acids. The CDR3 protein is CASSHTGGDEDTIYF. The CDR3 DNA reads as TGCGCCAGCAGCCACACAGGGGGCGATGAGGACACCATATATTTT.

The chain couples TRBV7-9 to TRBJ1-5; a possible D gene is TRBD1 (5 bases). CDR3 length equals 13 residues. CDR1 and CDR2 from the germline V gene are SEHNR and FQNEAQ (reference sequence). Trimming removed 5 bases from V and 6 bases from J, with 11 bases in between. CDR3 region: CASSQGASQPQHF. The CDR3 coding sequence is TGTGCCAGCAGCCAGGGAGCGAGTCAGCCCCAGCATTTT.

The chain employs TRBV6-5 and TRBJ1-2; weak D call: TRBD1 (6 bases). With 2 bases removed from V and 4 bases from J, the gap between germline ends came to 14 bases. The CDR3 runs to 15 residues. Germline CDR1 MNHEY, CDR2 SVGAGI. CDR3 coding DNA: TGTGCCAGCAGTTACGACCCGGGACAACTCTATGGCTACACCTTC. It yields the protein CASSYDPGQLYGYTF.